This T cell receptor (beta chain) was recorded in a study of T cells after yellow fever vaccination. Study-wide background: SMART-Seq v4 Ultra Low Input prepared libraries from low-cell fractions. Notes on the study in general: One caveat is that FACS-sorted repertoires could contain abundant clonotypes contaminating from the bulk population. After the booster, 96% of CD4 and around nine tenths of CD8 primary-response clones were re-detected.

UMIs and a universal primer site were added when TCR cDNA was made by 5'RACE template switching. MiXCR, run by TCRdb on the 5' RACE reads, gives a single entry per CDR3 protein. The table has some 500,000 distinct CDR3 sequences, approximately 12% seen once; the top ten hold about 14%. For this clonotype: What it binds is unknown.

The germline V gene has CDR1 MNHEY and CDR2 SVGEGT. The CDR3 consists of 15 residues. The germline V and J ends were trimmed by 6 bases and 0 bases, with 12 bases remaining between them. The receptor's source is a man under 40 who received the YFV17D yellow fever vaccine. The input for sequencing was PBMCs, taken on the day of the yellow fever booster vaccination. This rearrangement joins TRBV6-2 or TRBV6-3 to TRBJ2-1; D is unresolved. The CDR3 nucleotides read TGTGCCAGCAGGGCCACAACCAGCTCCTACAATGAGCAGTTCTTC. Translating gives CASRATTSSYNEQFF.